The 23 T cell receptor beta chains listed next were all sequenced from one sample in a study of blood T cell repertoires in COVID-19. The data were produced by immunoSEQ multiplex PCR, yet TCRdb's version contains in-frame clones alone and is incomplete. The sample shows approximately 440,000 clones, 90% of them seen only once. The sample was PBMCs or T cells enriched from blood (not recorded which). These receptors were taken from a man aged 18 to 29 who had recovered from COVID-19.

V and J are TRBV3-1 (or the pseudogene TRBV3-2) and TRBJ1-2; D remains ambiguous. This CDR3 contains 15 residues. Germline V CDR1 and CDR2: LGHDT, YNNKEL (reference sequence). V was shortened by 0 bases and J by 6 bases, with 14 bases between the two germline ends. The CDR3 sequence is CASSQDHMVRDGYTF. The CDR3, as DNA: TGTGCCAGCAGCCAAGATCATATGGTCCGGGATGGCTACACCTTC.

The chain carries TRBV4-1 and TRBJ1-2, with D maybe TRBD1 (6 bases). Trimming cost V 1 base and J 4 bases, with 16 bases left between them. Per germline, CDR1 MGHRA and CDR2 YSYEKL. The CDR3 covers 16 residues. CDR3 residues: CASSQGPSGQGYGYTF. For the CDR3, the DNA is TGCGCCAGCAGCCAAGGACCCTCGGGACAAGGCTATGGCTACACCTTC.

The V gene is TRBV3-1 (or the pseudogene TRBV3-2), the J gene TRBJ2-7; 10 bases agree with TRBD2. This CDR3 spans 15 amino acids. Germline V CDR1 and CDR2: LGHDT, YNNKEL (reference sequence). After removal of 3 bases from V and 7 bases from J, the junction contained 9 bases not matched to a gene. The chain's CDR3 is CASSHERLAGVEQYF. Here the CDR3 DNA reads TGTGCCAGCAGCCACGAACGGCTAGCGGGAGTTGAGCAGTACTTC.

This chain links TRBV18 with TRBJ2-7; D might be TRBD1 (6 bases). V was pared by 2 bases and J by 3 bases, with 14 bases between. The CDR3 is 15 residues long. Per germline, CDR1 KGHSH and CDR2 LQKENI. CDR3 DNA sequence: TGTGCCAGCTCACCAGCGAGGAAGGGGGTCTACGAGCAGTACTTC. Amino acid sequence: CASSPARKGVYEQYF. The complete variable domain, with remaining parts taken from reference TRBV18 and TRBJ2-7, reads NAGVMQNPRHLVRRRGQEARLRCSPMKGHSHVYWYRQLPEEGLKFMVYLQKENIIDESGMPKERFSAEFPKEGPSILRIQQVVRGDSAAYFCASSPARKGVYEQYFGPGTRLTVT.

The V gene is TRBV5-1, the J gene TRBJ1-5; 8 bases are a match to TRBD1. J gave up 4 bases and V 2 bases, and 5 bases lay outside the gene matches. Germline CDR1 is SGHRS and CDR2 is YFSETQ. This CDR3 is built from 15 residues. This chain's CDR3 is CASSLQGGTNQPQHF. The CDR3 DNA sequence: TGCGCCAGCAGCTTACAGGGGGGGACTAATCAGCCCCAGCATTTT.

The chain uses TRBV9 and TRBJ2-1; TRBD2 matches at 8 bases. The length of the CDR3 is 15 residues. CDR1 is SGDLS and CDR2 is YYNGEE in the germline V gene. The V segment lost 4 bases and the J segment 2 bases; nucleotides outside the gene matches: 5. CDR3 sequence (DNA): TGTGCCAGCAGCCCCGTGACTAGCGCCTACAATGAGCAGTTCTTC. Amino acids: CASSPVTSAYNEQFF.

V and J are TRBV6-5 and TRBJ1-5, with D unresolved. CDR1 is MNHEY and CDR2 is SVGAGI in the germline V gene. The CDR3 spans 16 residues. V lost 2 bases and J 3 bases, leaving 14 bases between the germline ends. As DNA, the CDR3 is TGTGCCAGCAGTTACCGGAATCCGGGTGTCAATCAGCCCCAGCATTTT. It translates to CASSYRNPGVNQPQHF.

V and J are TRBV6-5 and TRBJ1-1; 10 nucleotides match TRBD1. In germline, CDR1 is MNHEY, CDR2 SVGAGI. CDR3 size: 15 residues. V shed 2 bases, J shed 5 bases, and the junction held 5 bases outside the gene matches. The CDR3 protein is CASSYTWTGGTEAFF. The CDR3 bases are TGTGCCAGCAGTTACACATGGACAGGGGGAACTGAAGCTTTCTTT.

The chain uses TRBV7-2 and TRBJ2-7; D may be TRBD1 (5 bases). CDR1 is SGHTA and CDR2 is FQGNSA in the germline V gene. Deletions cut 6 bases from V and 2 bases from J, with 17 bases between. The CDR3 totals 15 residues. The CDR3 DNA is TGTGCCAGCAGAAGGACAATATCTCCCACCTACGAGCAGTACTTC. As protein: CASRRTISPTYEQYF.

The chain uses TRBV7-3 and TRBJ2-5, with D perhaps TRBD2 (6 bases). The CDR3 runs 14 residues. V lost 1 base and J lost 5, with 11 bases in between. Germline assignment: CDR1 SGHTA and CDR2 FQGTGA. CDR3 region: CASSLIPAGETQYF. The CDR3 DNA sequence: TGTGCCAGCAGCTTAATCCCGGCGGGGGAGACCCAGTACTTC.

J is TRBJ1-2 and V is TRBV19, with D tentatively TRBD1 (6 bases). CDR1 LNHDA and CDR2 SQIVND come from the germline V gene (reference sequence). The CDR3 is 14 amino acids. V lost 5 bases and J lost 4, with 14 bases in between. This chain's CDR3 is CASSPRDTLYGYTF. The CDR3 nucleotides are TGTGCCAGTAGTCCCCGGGACACCCTCTATGGCTACACCTTC.

This sequence joins TRBV7-9 and TRBJ2-5; a possible D gene is TRBD1 (7 bases). V lost 5 bases, J lost 5 bases, and 15 bases lay in between. The CDR3 extends over 14 amino acids. Germline values: CDR1 SEHNR, CDR2 FQNEAQ (reference sequence). The CDR3 sequence: CASSVPGGRETQYF. For the CDR3, the DNA is TGTGCCAGCAGCGTCCCAGGGGGGCGGGAGACCCAGTACTTC.

The rearrangement links TRBV2 to TRBJ2-5; 13 nucleotides align to TRBD2. The CDR3 is 17 amino acids. Trimming took 6 bases from V and 5 from J; bases not matched to a gene: 12. The germline V gene has CDR1 SNHLY and CDR2 FYNNEI. CDR3 in amino acids: CASSPGTSGILGETQYF. CDR3 in DNA: TGTGCCAGCAGCCCCGGGACTAGCGGGATCCTGGGGGAGACCCAGTACTTC.

V and J are TRBV27 and TRBJ2-7; maybe TRBD2 (5 bases). Per germline, CDR1 MNHEY and CDR2 SMNVEV (reference sequence). This CDR3 contains 13 residues. Deletions cut 10 bases from V and 0 bases from J, with 13 bases between. This CDR3 reads CATSLGGSYEQYF. As DNA, the CDR3 is TGTGCCACTAGCCTCGGCGGCTCCTACGAGCAGTACTTC.

The chain has TRBV27 and TRBJ2-7; 7 bases line up with TRBD1. Trimming at V came to 7 bases and at J to 1 base, leaving 7 bases not matched to a gene. Germline-derived CDR1 and CDR2 are MNHEY and SMNVEV (reference sequence). This CDR3 is 14 amino acids long. CDR3 coding DNA: TGTGCCAGCAAGGAAAGGGGACAGTCCTACGAGCAGTACTTC. It is translated as CASKERGQSYEQYF.

The J gene is TRBJ1-2, the V gene TRBV21-1; TRBD1, as called in the table, went unchecked against the DNA. TRBV21-1 is deemed a pseudogene. The CDR3 contains 13 residues. As DNA, the CDR3 is TGTGCCAGCAGCGACTCGACGGGACAGGGATTAACCTTC. Protein: CASSDSTGQGLTF.

The chain combines TRBV5-1 with TRBJ1-4; maybe TRBD1 (5 bases). Trimming stripped 0 bases from V and 4 bases from J, with 10 bases between. Germline V gene lookup returns CDR1 SGHRS and CDR2 YFSETQ. This CDR3 has 15 residues. This CDR3 reads CASSLEGLGNEKLFF. CDR3 coding DNA: TGCGCCAGCAGCTTGGAGGGGCTTGGTAATGAAAAACTGTTTTTT.

This rearrangement joins TRBV7-9 to TRBJ2-1; the D gene is possibly TRBD1 (6 bases). V was clipped by 9 bases and J by 5 bases, with 11 bases between them. Looked up from germline, CDR1 is SEHNR and CDR2 is FQNEAQ (reference sequence). This CDR3 is 12 amino acids long. The CDR3 sequence is CASRAGDNEQFF. The CDR3 DNA reads as TGTGCCAGTCGGGCAGGGGACAATGAGCAGTTCTTC.

This clone was found a few times. V usage is TRBV7-2 and J usage is TRBJ2-1, with 10 bases aligning to TRBD1. The germline gives CDR1 SGHTA, CDR2 FQGNSA. V lost 5 bases, J lost 7 bases, and 8 bases stayed unmatched. The CDR3 has 15 amino acids. DNA of the CDR3: TGTGCCAGCAGCGCGAGGACAGGGGGGTTTAATGAGCAGTTCTTC. Its translation: CASSARTGGFNEQFF.

The chain couples TRBV10-2 to TRBJ1-1; no clear D gene. V gave up 3 bases and J gave up 0 bases, with 14 bases separating them. The CDR3 covers 16 residues. The germline CDR1 and CDR2 sequences are WSHSY and SAAADI. CDR3 sequence: CASSDGDQVMNTEAFF. The CDR3 nucleotides are TGCGCCAGCAGTGATGGAGACCAAGTTATGAACACTGAAGCTTTCTTT.

J is TRBJ1-3 and V is TRBV5-1; 9 bases map to TRBD1. Germline loops: CDR1 SGHRS, CDR2 YFSETQ. The CDR3 totals 13 residues. V was pared by 2 bases and J by 8 bases, with 2 bases of the junction left unmatched. The CDR3 nucleotides are TGCGCCAGCAGCTTACAGGGGGCGCACACCATATATTTT. Translating gives CASSLQGAHTIYF.

The rearrangement uses TRBV30 and TRBJ1-5; D is unresolved. The V end was cut by 0 bases, the J end by 2 bases, with 5 bases between. The CDR3 is 13 amino acids. CDR1 is GTSNPN, CDR2 SVGIG, per germline (reference sequence). The CDR3, as DNA: TGTGCCTGGAGTGTGGGCGGCAATCAGCCCCAGCATTTT. Translating it yields CAWSVGGNQPQHF.

This rearrangement joins TRBV2 to TRBJ2-7; D may be TRBD1 (5 bases). The CDR3 loop spans 12 amino acids. V gave up 4 bases and J gave up 3 bases, with 7 bases separating them. CDR1 SNHLY and CDR2 FYNNEI come from the germline V gene. CDR3 DNA: TGTGCCAGCAGTGTACAGGACTACGAGCAGTACTTC. It codes for CASSVQDYEQYF.